The text below deals with one T cell receptor (beta chain). The antigen remains unidentified. Germline CDR1 is MDHEN and CDR2 is SYDVKM. J was trimmed by 8 bases and V by 6 bases; bases with no gene match: 12. The CDR3 is 14 amino acids. This sample stems from a study of T cell repertoires in cytomegalovirus infection. Study-level points and caveats: HLA-C-restricted CMV-specific TCR beta clonotypes were dominant in the ex vivo response.

Using its own MiXCR run on the reads, TCRdb lists one record per CDR3 protein. Counted here are about 400,000 distinct CDR3 sequences, nearly 35% occurring once; the ten biggest clones make up approximately 13%. The chain employs TRBV28 and TRBJ1-2; 7 nucleotides match TRBD1. The specimen was cultured PBMCs, collected from culture after CMV antigen stimulation. The receptor was derived from a human donor in good health (CMV status not recorded). Some clones in this sample may be carry-over from other donors' samples. The chain's CDR3 is CASSSTTGVAGYTF. The CDR3 nucleotides are TGTGCCAGCAGCTCTACAACAGGGGTGGCGGGCTACACCTTC.